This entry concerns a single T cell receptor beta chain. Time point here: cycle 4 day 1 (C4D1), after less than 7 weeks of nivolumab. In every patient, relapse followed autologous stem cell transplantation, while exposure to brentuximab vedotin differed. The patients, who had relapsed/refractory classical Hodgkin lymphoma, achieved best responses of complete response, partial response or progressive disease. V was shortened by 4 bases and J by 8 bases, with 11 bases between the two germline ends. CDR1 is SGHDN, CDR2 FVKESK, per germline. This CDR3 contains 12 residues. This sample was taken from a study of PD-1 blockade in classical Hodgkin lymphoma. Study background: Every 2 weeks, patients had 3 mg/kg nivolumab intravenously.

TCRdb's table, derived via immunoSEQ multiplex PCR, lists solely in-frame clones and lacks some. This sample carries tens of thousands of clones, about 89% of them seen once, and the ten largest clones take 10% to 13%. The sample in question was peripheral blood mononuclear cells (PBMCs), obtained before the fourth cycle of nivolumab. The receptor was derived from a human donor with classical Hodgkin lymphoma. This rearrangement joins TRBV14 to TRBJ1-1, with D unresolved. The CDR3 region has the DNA TGTGCCAGCAGCCTTTCCCGGTTGGAAGCTTTCTTT. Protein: CASSLSRLEAFF. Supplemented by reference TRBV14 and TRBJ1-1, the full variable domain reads EAGVTQFPSHSVIEKGQTVTLRCDPISGHDNLYWYRRVMGKEIKFLLHFVKESKQDESGMPNNRFLAERTGGTYSTLKVQPAELEDSGVYFCASSLSRLEAFFGQGTRLTVV.